These T cell receptor beta chains were read from a single sample in a study of vaccination and CD4 T cells after COVID-19. TCRdb itself ran the PCR reads through MiXCR, one entry per CDR3 protein. Counted here are nearly 25,000 distinct CDR3 sequences, around 30% occurring once; the ten biggest clones make up just over 3%. For these receptors, no antigen is known. The sample in question was CD4+ T cells from blood, cultured in vitro, obtained about 7 months after SARS-CoV-2 vaccination. Receptors were obtained from a human donor who had recovered from COVID-19. Each CDR3 is given with its conserved first and last residue. Each record gives: J gene, D gene, V gene, clone size, CDR3 DNA, CDR3 protein. D genes are given only for firm matches. Only part of the rows carry a size: once, few, many, or a class if the clone is expanded.

TRBJ2-7	TRBD2	TRBV7-9	NA	TGTGCCAGCAGCTCTCGGACTAGCGGCTCCTACGAGCAGTACTTC	CASSSRTSGSYEQYF
TRBJ2-3	TRBD2	TRBV20-1	once	TGCAGTGCCAGGGGGACTAGCACCACAGATATGCAGTATTTT	CSARGTSTTDMQYF
TRBJ1-2	NA	TRBV7-3	medium-sized	TGTGCCAGCAGCTCTAACTCGATAGGGGATGGCTACACCTTC	CASSSNSIGDGYTF
TRBJ2-7	NA	TRBV14	NA	TGTGCCAGCAGCCATCTTAATGTCGACGAGCAGTACTTC	CASSHLNVDEQYF
TRBJ1-5	TRBD1	TRBV28	NA	TGTGCCAGCAGGCGTCCGGGACAGTTCAATCAGCCCCAGCATTTT	CASRRPGQFNQPQHF
TRBJ1-5	NA	TRBV19	NA	TGTGCCAGTAGTATACTGGACACAAATCAGCCCCAGCATTTT	CASSILDTNQPQHF
TRBJ1-1	NA	TRBV6-1	NA	TGTGCCAGCGCTAGGGGGGGGAACACTGAAGCTTTCTTT	CASARGGNTEAFF
TRBJ2-5	TRBD2	TRBV6-1	few	TGTGCCAGCAGTGGGCTAGCGGGAACCCAAGAGACCCAGTACTTC	CASSGLAGTQETQYF
TRBJ1-2	NA	TRBV28	few	TGTGCCAGCAGTTTGGCGAACTATGGCTACACCTTC	CASSLANYGYTF
TRBJ2-2	TRBD1	TRBV28	NA	TGTGCCAGCAGGACCAAGGGGGCCCCCTACACCGGGGAGCTGTTTTTT	CASRTKGAPYTGELFF
TRBJ2-7	TRBD2	TRBV20-1	NA	TGCAGTGCTAGGAAATTAGCGGCGGGAGGAGGCTACGAGCAGTACTTC	CSARKLAAGGGYEQYF
TRBJ2-3	NA	TRBV10-3	NA	TGTGCCATCAGTGGGGCAGGCGGCACAGATACGCAGTATTTT	CAISGAGGTDTQYF
TRBJ2-7	TRBD1	TRBV20-1	NA	TGCAGTGCTCAGGGACAGGGCTACGAGCAGTACTTC	CSAQGQGYEQYF
TRBJ2-5	NA	TRBV23-1	NA	TGCGCCAGCAGTCAAGAGGGGAAGACCCAGTACTTC	CASSQEGKTQYF
TRBJ1-5	TRBD1	TRBV28	NA	TGTGCCAGCAGTTTCCCAGGGGGTAGCAATCAGCCCCAGCATTTT	CASSFPGGSNQPQHF
TRBJ1-5	NA	TRBV19	NA	TGTGCCAGTAGTATCCCAGGGAAGTTTCAGCCCCAGCATTTT	CASSIPGKFQPQHF
TRBJ2-7	TRBD1	TRBV4-2	few	TGTGCCAGCAGCCAACCGGGGACAGCCTACGAGCAGTACTTC	CASSQPGTAYEQYF
TRBJ2-7	NA	TRBV20-1	NA	TGCAGTGCATACACCGACTTGTCTAGACCCTACGAGCAGTACTTC	CSAYTDLSRPYEQYF
TRBJ2-3	NA	TRBV6-4	NA	TGTGCCAGCAGATCGAACACAGATACGCAGTATTTT	CASRSNTDTQYF
TRBJ1-2	NA	TRBV19	NA	TGTGCCAGTACTGGCGGCCGGGCAGGCTATGGCTACACCTTC	CASTGGRAGYGYTF
TRBJ2-7	TRBD1	TRBV7-6	medium-sized	TGTGCCAGCAGCTTGACAGGGGGCACCGAGCAGTACTTC	CASSLTGGTEQYF
TRBJ2-2	NA	TRBV28	few	TGTGCCAGCAGGTGGCAGAACACCGGGGAGCTGTTTTTT	CASRWQNTGELFF
TRBJ2-7	NA	TRBV7-3	few	TGTGCCAGCAGCCCCCATGGGGACTCAGCCTACGAGCAGTACTTC	CASSPHGDSAYEQYF
TRBJ2-5	TRBD2	TRBV28	NA	TGTGCCAGCAGTCTAGGACTAGCGGGAGGAGAGACCCAGTACTTC	CASSLGLAGGETQYF
TRBJ2-7	TRBD2	TRBV6-2/TRBV6-3	once	TGTGCCAGCACCGGAAATAGCGGGAGGGGTTACGAGCAGTACTTC	CASTGNSGRGYEQYF
TRBJ1-1	NA	TRBV20-1	NA	TGCAGTGCTAGACCGCACGGGTTCACTGAAGCTTTCTTT	CSARPHGFTEAFF
TRBJ1-1	NA	TRBV19	NA	TGTGCCAGTTCCGAACGCAGGGGAGGGAGCACTGAAGCTTTCTTT	CASSERRGGSTEAFF
TRBJ1-5	NA	TRBV28	NA	TGTGCCGCCCACCGGGGGGGTGGGAGCAATCAGCCCCAGCATTTT	CAAHRGGGSNQPQHF
TRBJ2-7	TRBD2	TRBV6-1	NA	TGTGCCAGCAGTGACGGTAGCGGGGAGGCCTACGAGCAGTACTTC	CASSDGSGEAYEQYF
TRBJ2-1	NA	TRBV7-2	medium-sized	TGTGCCAGCAGCTTAGCGCGAAACGCGTACAATGAGCAGTTCTTC	CASSLARNAYNEQFF
TRBJ2-1	TRBD1	TRBV28	few	TGTGCCAGCAGCCGACAGGGTCGTTTACGTGAGCAGTTCTTC	CASSRQGRLREQFF
TRBJ2-4	NA	TRBV7-2	NA	TGTGCCAGCAGCTCTAGCGACATTCAGTACTTC	CASSSSDIQYF
TRBJ2-1	TRBD2	TRBV7-9	NA	TGTGCCAGCAGCTTAGCCGGGAGGGCTTACAATGAGCAGTTCTTC	CASSLAGRAYNEQFF
TRBJ1-5	NA	TRBV4-2	NA	TGTGCCAGCAGCCAAGAGACTCTTAATCAGCCCCAGCATTTT	CASSQETLNQPQHF
TRBJ2-5	NA	TRBV2	few	TGTGCCAGCAGTGAAGGCAACAGGGTAAAGACCCAGTACTTC	CASSEGNRVKTQYF
TRBJ2-7	NA	TRBV6-1	few	TGTGCCAGCAGTGAAAAAGGGGGTAGCGTAGACTCCTACGAGCAGTACTTC	CASSEKGGSVDSYEQYF
TRBJ2-2	NA	TRBV7-3	NA	TGTGCCAGCACTGCGGCGCCGAACACCGGGGAGCTGTTTTTT	CASTAAPNTGELFF
TRBJ2-3	TRBD2	TRBV7-9	NA	TGTGCCAGCAGCTGGGCTAGCGGGAGTGGAGATACGCAGTATTTT	CASSWASGSGDTQYF
TRBJ1-2	NA	TRBV7-6	many	TGTGCCAGCAGCCAAAACAACTATGGCTACACCTTC	CASSQNNYGYTF
TRBJ2-2	NA	TRBV18	NA	TGTGCCAGCTCACTTGGAGGGCCGGGCACCGGGGAGCTGTTTTTT	CASSLGGPGTGELFF
TRBJ2-3	NA	TRBV7-3	medium-sized	TGTGCCAGCAGTATCAGTAGCACAGATACGCAGTATTTT	CASSISSTDTQYF
TRBJ2-3	NA	TRBV7-9	few	TGTGCCAGCAGCTTCGGGACTCCCCGCACAGATACGCAGTATTTT	CASSFGTPRTDTQYF
TRBJ1-6	TRBD1	TRBV6-5	NA	TGTGCCAGCAGTTACGACACAGGGGTTAATTCACCCCTCCACTTT	CASSYDTGVNSPLHF
TRBJ2-1	TRBD1	TRBV11-3	NA	TGTGCCAGCAGCTTAGCCGGCCGGACAGGGCATAATGAGCAGTTCTTC	CASSLAGRTGHNEQFF
TRBJ2-7	NA	TRBV20-1	few	TGCAGTGCGGGGGGCGCTAGCGGTAGCTCCTACGAGCAGTACTTC	CSAGGASGSSYEQYF
TRBJ2-3	NA	TRBV6-5	few	TGTGCCAGCAGTTATGTGGATACGCAGTATTTT	CASSYVDTQYF
TRBJ1-5	NA	TRBV28	few	TGTGCCAGCAGTTTACGCTGGAGCAATCAGCCCCAGCATTTT	CASSLRWSNQPQHF